Below, 24 T cell receptor beta chains from the same sample are listed, as sequenced in a study of blood T cell repertoires in COVID-19. The repertoire was sequenced with immunoSEQ multiplex PCR; TCRdb's copy has only in-frame clones and lacks some. The sample includes 200,000 to 250,000 clones, approximately 80% seen only once; the top ten take around 9.2%. The specimen sequenced was PBMCs or T cells enriched from blood (not recorded which). The receptors derive from a man aged 35 to 55 who had recovered from COVID-19.

This clone has a single count. V usage is TRBV6-6 and J usage is TRBJ2-1; TRBD2 agrees at 7 bases. The trim removed 5 bases at V and 0 bases at J, leaving 4 bases unmatched. The CDR3 length is 15 residues. Per germline, CDR1 MNHNY and CDR2 SVGAGI (reference sequence). CDR3 nucleotide sequence: TGTGCCAGCAGTCCTAGCGGATACTCCTACAATGAGCAGTTCTTC. Its protein is CASSPSGYSYNEQFF.

This clone was counted once. The chain joins TRBV5-1 to TRBJ2-2; no firm D call. The ends were cut back, 2 bases at V and 10 bases at J, with 6 bases in the middle. This CDR3 region has 11 residues. Germline CDR1 reads SGHRS; CDR2 reads YFSETQ. CDR3 DNA: TGCGCCAGCAGCTTCGAGTCGGAGCTGTTTTTT. Translating it yields CASSFESELFF.

The chain has TRBV7-2 and TRBJ2-3, with D tentatively TRBD2 (6 bases). The CDR3 extends over 17 amino acids. Germline assignment: CDR1 SGHTA and CDR2 FQGNSA. V was cut by 0 bases and J by 3 bases, with 16 bases left in between. CDR3 protein: CASSLAGSGLGTDTQYF. In DNA, the CDR3 is TGTGCCAGCAGCTTAGCCGGTAGCGGCCTAGGGACAGATACGCAGTATTTT.

This sequence joins TRBV9 and TRBJ2-1; TRBD1 aligns across 8 bases. V shed 4 bases and J 3 bases; nucleotides not matched to a gene: 12. CDR1 and CDR2 from the germline V gene are SGDLS and YYNGEE. This CDR3 is built from 17 residues. The CDR3 protein is CASSPDRALRNYNEQFF. The CDR3 DNA sequence: TGTGCCAGCAGCCCGGACAGGGCTTTAAGGAACTACAATGAGCAGTTCTTC.

This clone occurred once. This chain connects TRBV28 to TRBJ1-5; 7 bases agree with TRBD1. V gave up 2 bases and J gave up 3 bases; unmatched junction bases: 4. The CDR3 is 15 residues long. Germline V gene sequence: CDR1 MDHEN, CDR2 SYDVKM. CDR3 in amino acids: CASSLRQGINQPQHF. The CDR3 nucleotides are TGTGCCAGCAGTTTAAGACAGGGAATCAATCAGCCCCAGCATTTT. Full variable domain (rest looked up from reference TRBV28 and TRBJ1-5): DVKVTQSSRYLVKRTGEKVFLECVQDMDHENMFWYRQDPGLGLRLIYFSYDVKMKEKGDIPEGYSVSREKKERFSLILESASTNQTSMYLCASSLRQGINQPQHFGDGTRLSIL.

This chain joins TRBV9 and TRBJ2-3; D is undetermined. The V and J ends lost 0 bases and 6 bases respectively, with 8 bases between them. This CDR3 is 13 amino acids long. In germline, CDR1 is SGDLS, CDR2 YYNGEE. CDR3 protein: CASSVVARDTQYF. The DNA for the CDR3 is TGTGCCAGCAGCGTAGTCGCGCGGGATACGCAGTATTTT.

The chain has TRBV12-3 or TRBV12-4 and TRBJ1-2; 7 bases align to TRBD1. J was trimmed by 5 bases and V by 7 bases; bases with no gene match: 7. This CDR3 has 13 residues. CDR3: CASNYRGQYGYTF. The DNA for the CDR3 is TGTGCCAGCAACTACCGGGGACAGTATGGCTACACCTTC.

A single count supports this clone. J is TRBJ2-1 and V is TRBV27, with D unclear. The CDR3 sequence is 13 residues long. Trimming took off 0 bases at V and 8 bases at J, with 8 bases between the two ends. Germline CDR1 reads MNHEY; CDR2 reads SMNVEV (reference sequence). CDR3 protein: CASSLSASHEQFF. As DNA, the CDR3 is TGTGCCAGCAGTTTATCGGCCTCCCATGAGCAGTTCTTC.

As regards this clone: A read error may produce the germline difference seen at one junction end. V and J are TRBV19 and TRBJ1-1, with 9 positions matching TRBD1. CDR1 and CDR2 (germline): LNHDA, SQIVND (reference sequence). The CDR3 runs to 13 residues. As DNA, the CDR3 is TGTGCCAGTAGTACTTCGACAGGGGGAGAAGGTTTCTTT. It codes for CASSTSTGGEGFF.

This chain joins TRBV7-2 and TRBJ2-2; 7 bases align to TRBD1. CDR1 and CDR2 from the germline V gene are SGHTA and FQGNSA. The CDR3 is 16 amino acids. The V gene end was trimmed by 5 bases and the J gene end by 2 bases; junction bases not matched to a gene: 8. The DNA of the CDR3 is TGTGCCAGCAGCCTCTACAGGGGCCTTAACACCGGGGAGCTGTTTTTT. Its translation is CASSLYRGLNTGELFF.

This clone turned up a few times. The chain links TRBV25-1 to TRBJ1-6, with 9 bases fitting TRBD1. CDR1 and CDR2 from the germline V gene are MGHDK and SYGVNS. The ends lost 3 bases at V and 9 bases at J; junction bases unmatched: 6. This CDR3 is 15 amino acids long. CDR3 residues: CASSDWTGESSPLHF. DNA for the CDR3: TGTGCCAGCAGTGACTGGACAGGGGAGAGTTCACCCCTCCACTTT.

The genes are TRBV11-2 and TRBJ1-1; D is ambiguous. This CDR3 has 16 amino acids. Trimming stripped 5 bases from V and 1 base from J, with 17 bases between. Germline V lookup: CDR1 SGHAT, CDR2 FQNNGV. Here the CDR3 DNA reads TGTGCCAGCAGCCCCGGGATAGGGAAAGGGAACACTGAAGCTTTCTTT. It codes for CASSPGIGKGNTEAFF.

The chain carries TRBV7-9 and TRBJ1-6; TRBD1 agrees at 8 bases. Trimming removed 5 bases from V and 10 bases from J; junction bases left unmatched: 10. The length of the CDR3 is 15 residues. Germline V lookup: CDR1 SEHNR, CDR2 FQNEAQ (reference sequence). This CDR3 reads CASSPVQGAGSPLHF. The CDR3 DNA reads as TGTGCCAGCAGCCCTGTCCAGGGGGCAGGATCACCCCTCCACTTT.

The chain links TRBV29-1 to TRBJ2-7, with 9 bases fitting TRBD1. CDR3 length: 12 residues. Germline CDR1 is SQVTM and CDR2 is ANQGSEA. J gave up 6 bases and V 6 bases, and 6 bases lay outside the gene matches. CDR3 coding DNA: TGCAGCGTCCACAGGGGGCAAAGCGAGCAGTACTTC. Translating gives CSVHRGQSEQYF.

V gene TRBV5-1 combines with J gene TRBJ1-2, with TRBD1 identical over 7 bases. Germline V CDR1 and CDR2: SGHRS, YFSETQ. CDR3 length equals 13 residues. V trimming: 0 bases; J trimming: 6 bases; junction bases outside the gene matches: 2. The CDR3 DNA reads as TGCGCCAGCAGCTTGGACAGGGGTGATGGCTACACCTTC. It is translated as CASSLDRGDGYTF. Supplemented by reference TRBV5-1 and TRBJ1-2, the full variable domain reads KAGVTQTPRYLIKTRGQQVTLSCSPISGHRSVSWYQQTPGQGLQFLFEYFSETQRNKGNFPGRFSGRQFSNSRSEMNVSTLELGDSALYLCASSLDRGDGYTFGSGTRLTVV.

The chain combines TRBV4-1 with TRBJ2-3; D remains unclear. CDR1 MGHRA and CDR2 YSYEKL come from the germline V gene. The CDR3 runs to 13 residues. The ends were cut back, 1 base at V and 2 bases at J, with 4 bases in the middle. For the CDR3, the DNA is TGCGCCAGCAGCCAAGCGTCCACAGATACGCAGTATTTT. Amino acids: CASSQASTDTQYF.

There are a few counts of this clone. The same CDR3 can be traced to other DNA sequences in this sample. The chain employs TRBV7-8 and TRBJ2-7, with TRBD2 matching over 9 bases. CDR1 is SGHVS and CDR2 is FQNEAQ in the germline V gene. J was trimmed by 1 base and V by 3 bases; bases with no gene match: 1. The CDR3 loop spans 14 amino acids. The CDR3 reads CASSLTSGSYEQYF. The CDR3 DNA follows: TGTGCCAGCAGCTTGACTAGCGGATCCTACGAGCAGTACTTC.

This chain connects TRBV7-8 to TRBJ2-1, with 11 bases fitting TRBD2. The ends lost 7 bases at V and 13 bases at J; junction bases unmatched: 12. The germline gives CDR1 SGHVS, CDR2 FQNEAQ. The CDR3 totals 14 residues. The CDR3 spells CASTISGGAVGQFF. The DNA for the CDR3 is TGTGCCAGCACCATTAGCGGGGGGGCCGTTGGACAGTTCTTC. The variable domain in full, completed from reference TRBV7-8 and TRBJ2-1, reads GAGVSQSPRYKVAKRGQDVALRCDPISGHVSLFWYQQALGQGPEFLTYFQNEAQLDKSGLPSDRFFAERPEGSVSTLKIQRTQQEDSAVYLCASTISGGAVGQFFGPGTRLTVL.

V and J are TRBV19 and TRBJ1-1, with 9 bases identical to TRBD1. Germline V gives CDR1 LNHDA, CDR2 SQIVND (reference sequence). There are 16 residues in the CDR3. V was pared by 3 bases and J by 5 bases, with 10 bases of the junction left unmatched. For the CDR3, the DNA is TGTGCCAGTAGTATGCCCGGACAAGGGACAGGGACTGAAGCTTTCTTT. It specifies CASSMPGQGTGTEAFF.

This rearrangement joins TRBV20-1 to TRBJ1-2, with D perhaps matching TRBD1 (5 bases). V lost 3 bases to trimming and J lost 2 bases, with 10 bases between them. Germline loops: CDR1 DFQATT, CDR2 SNEGSKA (reference sequence). The CDR3 consists of 13 residues. DNA of the CDR3: TGCAGTGCTAGTGTGACAGAAAACTATGGCTACACCTTC. It yields the protein CSASVTENYGYTF.

The chain has TRBV3-1 (or the pseudogene TRBV3-2) and TRBJ2-1; 14 nucleotides line up with TRBD2. From germline, CDR1 is LGHDT and CDR2 YNNKEL (reference sequence). This CDR3 spans 17 amino acids. J gave up 6 bases and V 2 bases, and 6 bases lay outside the gene matches. CDR3 amino acids: CASSQTRTSGRTNEQFF. As DNA, the CDR3 is TGTGCCAGCAGCCAAACTCGGACTAGCGGGAGGACCAATGAGCAGTTCTTC.

The chain carries TRBV27 and TRBJ1-6; D gene uncertain. V gave up 3 bases and J gave up 8 bases, with 14 bases separating them. CDR1 MNHEY and CDR2 SMNVEV come from the germline V gene (reference sequence). The CDR3 is 15 residues long. This CDR3 is CASSFTTRGHSPLHF. As DNA, the CDR3 is TGTGCCAGCAGTTTCACGACCCGTGGGCATTCACCCCTCCACTTT.

This chain connects TRBV10-3 to TRBJ2-5, with D maybe TRBD1 (6 bases). The CDR3 totals 15 residues. Trimming took 10 bases from V and 3 from J, leaving 21 bases between them. Germline V gives CDR1 ENHRY, CDR2 SYGVKD. The DNA of the CDR3 is TGTGCCACCAAGACCCCGGGACAAGGGAAAGAGACCCAGTACTTC. Encoded protein: CATKTPGQGKETQYF.

The chain is built from TRBV18 and TRBJ2-3; D possibly corresponds to TRBD1 (6 bases). V lost 2 bases, J lost 2 bases, and 14 bases lay in between. Per germline, CDR1 KGHSH and CDR2 LQKENI. The CDR3 runs 16 residues. The CDR3 DNA sequence: TGTGCCAGCTCACCAGAGTGGGACAAAAACACAGATACGCAGTATTTT. Translating it yields CASSPEWDKNTDTQYF.